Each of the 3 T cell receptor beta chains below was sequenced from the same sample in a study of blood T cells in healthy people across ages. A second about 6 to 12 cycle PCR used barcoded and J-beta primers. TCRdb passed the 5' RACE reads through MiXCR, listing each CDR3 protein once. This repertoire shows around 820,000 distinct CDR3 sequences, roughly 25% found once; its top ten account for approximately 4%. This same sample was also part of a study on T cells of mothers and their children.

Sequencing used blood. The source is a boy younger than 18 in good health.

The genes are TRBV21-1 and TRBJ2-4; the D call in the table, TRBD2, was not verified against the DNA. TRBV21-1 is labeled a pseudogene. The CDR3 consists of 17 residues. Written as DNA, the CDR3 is TGTGCCAGCAGCAAAATTGGCCTAGCGGGAGCCAAAAACATTCAGTACTTC. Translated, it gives CASSKIGLAGAKNIQYF.

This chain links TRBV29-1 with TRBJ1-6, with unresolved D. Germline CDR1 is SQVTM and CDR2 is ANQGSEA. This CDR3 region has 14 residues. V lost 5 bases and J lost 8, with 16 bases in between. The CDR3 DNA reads TGCAGCGTTCTCAAGTGGAACCTCGATTCACCCCTCCACTTT. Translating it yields CSVLKWNLDSPLHF.

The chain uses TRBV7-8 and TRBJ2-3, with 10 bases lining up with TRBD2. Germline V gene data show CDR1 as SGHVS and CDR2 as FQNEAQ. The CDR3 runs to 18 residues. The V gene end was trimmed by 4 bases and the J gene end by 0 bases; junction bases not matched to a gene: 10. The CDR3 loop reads CASSWVAGGVPSTDTQYF. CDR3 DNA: TGTGCCAGCAGCTGGGTAGCGGGGGGTGTCCCTAGCACAGATACGCAGTATTTT. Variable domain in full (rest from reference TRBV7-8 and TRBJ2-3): GAGVSQSPRYKVAKRGQDVALRCDPISGHVSLFWYQQALGQGPEFLTYFQNEAQLDKSGLPSDRFFAERPEGSVSTLKIQRTQQEDSAVYLCASSWVAGGVPSTDTQYFGPGTRLTVL.